A single sample is the source of the 20 T cell receptor beta chains below, sequenced in a study of blood T cell repertoires in COVID-19. The protocol was immunoSEQ multiplex PCR, while the TCRdb copy is restricted to in-frame clones and leaves out a portion. The sample yields 250,000 to 350,000 clones, 75% to 90% seen once. Sequencing used peripheral blood. The receptors originated from a woman aged 55-69 years with acute or convalescent COVID-19.

The genes are TRBV5-5 and TRBJ1-4, with D possibly TRBD1 on 5 matching bases. Trimming pared 3 bases from V and 3 bases from J, leaving 15 bases between. The CDR3 runs to 16 residues. Germline V gives CDR1 SGHKS, CDR2 YYEKEE (reference sequence). The CDR3 here is CASSSLPGSPNEKLFF. In nucleotides, the CDR3 is TGTGCCAGCAGCTCTTTGCCAGGGTCTCCTAATGAAAAACTGTTTTTT.

The chain uses TRBV2 and TRBJ1-4; D not certain. Trimming pared 5 bases from V and 8 bases from J, leaving 15 bases between. The V gene's germline CDR1 is SNHLY and CDR2 FYNNEI. This CDR3 has 14 amino acids. The CDR3 region has the DNA TGTGCCAGCAGTCAATTCGGGAGCGGAGAAAAACTGTTTTTT. It yields the protein CASSQFGSGEKLFF.

This chain links TRBV10-3 with TRBJ2-7; the D gene is possibly TRBD2 (5 bases). The CDR3 length is 13 residues. The germline V and J ends were trimmed by 3 bases and 4 bases, with 10 bases remaining between them. Looked up from germline, CDR1 is ENHRY and CDR2 is SYGVKD. The CDR3 sequence is CAISDPRGYEQYF. CDR3 nucleotides: TGTGCCATCAGTGACCCGAGAGGGTACGAGCAGTACTTC.

This chain links TRBV4-1 with TRBJ1-1, with TRBD1 identical over 7 bases. Germline V CDR1 and CDR2: MGHRA, YSYEKL. This CDR3 is built from 18 residues. V gave up 2 bases and J gave up 1 base; unmatched junction bases: 13. The CDR3 region has the DNA TGCGCCAGCAGCCAACCTCGAGGGCAGGGGGTAACGAACACTGAAGCTTTCTTT. Amino acids: CASSQPRGQGVTNTEAFF.

This clone has just one count. The chain uses TRBV5-5 and TRBJ2-2; the match to TRBD1 covers 10 bases. This CDR3 spans 16 amino acids. Germline loops: CDR1 SGHKS, CDR2 YYEKEE (reference sequence). Trimming cost V 4 bases and J 3 bases; bases outside gene matches: 6. The CDR3 region is CASSLGQGWDTGELFF. CDR3 nucleotides: TGTGCCAGCAGCCTGGGACAGGGGTGGGACACCGGGGAGCTGTTTTTT.

The chain combines TRBV25-1 with TRBJ2-7; no reliable D call. This CDR3 comprises 15 residues. Germline CDR1 MGHDK, CDR2 SYGVNS. V was pared by 5 bases and J by 1 base, with 15 bases between. The CDR3 loop is CASSNSIRGSYEQYF. DNA of the CDR3: TGTGCCAGCAGTAACTCCATTCGAGGATCCTACGAGCAGTACTTC.

This clone was found once. This chain joins TRBV19 and TRBJ1-5, with a weak D call TRBD1 (5 bases). Trimming removed 3 bases from V and 7 bases from J, with 19 bases in between. Germline values: CDR1 LNHDA, CDR2 SQIVND (reference sequence). The CDR3 is 16 amino acids. The CDR3 spells CASSMPQGTAWQPQHF. The CDR3 DNA sequence: TGTGCCAGTAGTATGCCGCAGGGAACCGCATGGCAGCCCCAGCATTTT.

This clone turned up a few times. The gene calls are TRBV7-9 and TRBJ1-5; 12 bases align to TRBD1. V was clipped by 4 bases and J by 5 bases; unmatched bases: 6. CDR1 and CDR2 (germline): SEHNR, FQNEAQ (reference sequence). The CDR3 extends over 16 amino acids. The DNA of the CDR3 is TGTGCCAGCAGCTCCGGGGACAGGGGGCCCTATCAGCCCCAGCATTTT. Protein sequence: CASSSGDRGPYQPQHF.

The V and J genes are TRBV18 and TRBJ1-5, with D perhaps TRBD1 (5 bases). V lost 2 bases, J lost 3 bases, and 11 bases lay in between. This CDR3 is built from 15 residues. Germline CDR1 reads KGHSH; CDR2 reads LQKENI. The CDR3 sequence: CASSPGAGNNQPQHF. In DNA, the CDR3 is TGTGCCAGCTCACCAGGGGCAGGGAACAATCAGCCCCAGCATTTT.

This chain joins TRBV6-5 and TRBJ2-5; 12 bases align to TRBD2. This CDR3 contains 14 residues. Germline CDR1 and CDR2: MNHEY and SVGAGI. CDR3 sequence (DNA): TGTGCGAGTTCAGGACTAGCGGGACAAGAGACCCAGTACTTC. Translation: CASSGLAGQETQYF.

This clone was counted between two and nine times. The rearrangement joins TRBV7-3 to TRBJ2-7; TRBD2 matches 8 bases. With V trimmed by 2 bases and J by 6 bases, 6 bases remained unmatched. The length of the CDR3 is 14 residues. CDR1 and CDR2 (germline): SGHTA, FQGTGA. The CDR3 region is CASSLSSSGSEQYF. In DNA form, the CDR3 reads TGTGCCAGCAGCTTATCGTCTAGCGGGTCCGAGCAGTACTTC.

This chain links TRBV7-8 with TRBJ1-2; 9 positions match TRBD1. The CDR3 consists of 16 residues. With V trimmed by 1 base and J by 5 bases, 8 bases remained unmatched. CDR1 and CDR2 from the germline V gene are SGHVS and FQNEAQ. The CDR3 DNA is TGTGCCAGCAGCTTAGGAGGAGGGACAGGGATTTATGGCTACACCTTC. Translated, it gives CASSLGGGTGIYGYTF.

The V and J genes are TRBV7-3 and TRBJ1-2; D not resolved. The CDR3 runs 13 residues. In germline, CDR1 is SGHTA, CDR2 FQGTGA. Trimming took off 5 bases at V and 0 bases at J, with 7 bases between the two ends. CDR3 in amino acids: CASSPQTNYGYTF. CDR3 DNA: TGTGCCAGCAGCCCACAAACTAACTATGGCTACACCTTC.

V gene TRBV6-6 combines with J gene TRBJ1-2; D remains ambiguous. With 5 bases removed from V and 7 bases from J, the gap between germline ends came to 20 bases. This CDR3 region has 15 residues. In germline, CDR1 is MNHNY, CDR2 SVGAGI (reference sequence). As DNA, the CDR3 is TGTGCCAGCAGTGCCGTAAGAGGGTCGGAGTCTGGCTACACCTTC. Translated, it gives CASSAVRGSESGYTF.

This rearrangement joins TRBV28 to TRBJ1-2; perhaps TRBD1 as D (6 bases). Trimming took off 5 bases at V and 7 bases at J, with 23 bases between the two ends. CDR1 is MDHEN and CDR2 is SYDVKM in the germline V gene. The CDR3 is 16 residues long. CDR3 region: CASSATSHGGRGGYTF. Here the CDR3 DNA reads TGTGCCAGCAGTGCCACCTCACACGGGGGGCGAGGTGGCTACACCTTC.

The CDR3, as DNA: TGTGCCAGCAGCTTAGCGGGGGGGCGCTTCGAGACCCAGTACTTC. It specifies CASSLAGGRFETQYF. The rearrangement uses TRBV7-3 and TRBJ2-5; 9 bases agree with TRBD2. Germline CDR1 reads SGHTA; CDR2 reads FQGTGA. J lost 5 bases, V lost 2 bases, and 6 bases had no gene match. This CDR3 spans 15 amino acids.

This clone was found a few times. The chain is built from TRBV6-6 and TRBJ2-7; 10 nucleotides line up with TRBD2. CDR1 and CDR2 (germline): MNHNY, SVGAGI (reference sequence). There are 16 residues in the CDR3. V trimming: 4 bases; J trimming: 2 bases; junction bases outside the gene matches: 8. CDR3 amino acids: CASSSTGTSVTYEQYF. In DNA, the CDR3 is TGTGCCAGCAGTTCGACCGGGACTAGCGTCACCTACGAGCAGTACTTC.

The rearrangement links TRBV5-5 to TRBJ1-2; D unresolved. Trimming removed 0 bases from V and 13 bases from J, with 10 bases in between. The CDR3 length is 11 residues. Looked up from germline, CDR1 is SGHKS and CDR2 is YYEKEE (reference sequence). The CDR3 DNA sequence: TGTGCCAGCAGCTTGGAAGCGGTTATCACCTTC. Protein sequence: CASSLEAVITF.

The rearrangement joins TRBV24-1 to TRBJ1-2, with TRBD1 matching 12 bases. Germline-derived CDR1 and CDR2 are KGHDR and SFDVKD. The V segment lost 5 bases and the J segment 8 bases; nucleotides outside the gene matches: 8. The CDR3 length is 15 residues. The CDR3 spells CATSAPGQGAGGYTF. The CDR3 DNA reads TGTGCCACCAGTGCCCCGGGACAGGGGGCTGGAGGCTACACCTTC.

The chain recombines TRBV29-1 with TRBJ1-4, with D tentatively TRBD1 (5 bases). V was shortened by 4 bases and J by 3 bases, with 9 bases between the two germline ends. The CDR3 is made up of 13 amino acids. Germline V CDR1 and CDR2: SQVTM, ANQGSEA. The CDR3 here is CSVVAGSNEKLFF. CDR3 in DNA: TGCAGCGTTGTGGCAGGGTCTAATGAAAAACTGTTTTTT. Combining the CDR3 with reference TRBV29-1 and TRBJ1-4 gives the whole variable domain SAVISQKPSRDICQRGTSLTIQCQVDSQVTMMFWYRQQPGQSLTLIATANQGSEATYESGFVIDKFPISRPNLTFSTLTVSNMSPEDSSIYLCSVVAGSNEKLFFGSGTQLSVL.